This T cell receptor beta chain was observed in a study of T-cell reconstitution after alpha-beta-depleted transplantation in children. Study-wide findings and caveats: Diversity of TCRbeta at day 60 was high in some patients, arising from surviving recipient T cells and thymic progenitors.

As for this clonotype: Its antigen is still unknown.

The CDR3 has 13 amino acids. V lost 5 bases, J lost 3 bases, and 3 bases stayed unmatched. Germline values: CDR1 SGHTA, CDR2 FQGNSA. Using unique molecular identifiers, the investigators prepared the TCRbeta library. TCRdb re-derived calls from the PCR reads in MiXCR, one entry per CDR3 protein. The sample holds about 500,000 distinct CDR3 sequences, over 10% seen once. The chain links TRBV7-2 to TRBJ1-2; 7 positions match TRBD1. The receptor was isolated from a female patient under 10 years old who had a stem cell transplant for aplastic anemia, so the T cells may come from the graft donor. The specimen was PBMCs, mostly from graft donor cells, collected 180 days after TCRalphabeta/CD19-depleted stem cell transplant. Here the CDR3 DNA reads TGTGCCAGCAGCAAAGACAGGGACTATGGCTACACCTTC. This sequence encodes CASSKDRDYGYTF.